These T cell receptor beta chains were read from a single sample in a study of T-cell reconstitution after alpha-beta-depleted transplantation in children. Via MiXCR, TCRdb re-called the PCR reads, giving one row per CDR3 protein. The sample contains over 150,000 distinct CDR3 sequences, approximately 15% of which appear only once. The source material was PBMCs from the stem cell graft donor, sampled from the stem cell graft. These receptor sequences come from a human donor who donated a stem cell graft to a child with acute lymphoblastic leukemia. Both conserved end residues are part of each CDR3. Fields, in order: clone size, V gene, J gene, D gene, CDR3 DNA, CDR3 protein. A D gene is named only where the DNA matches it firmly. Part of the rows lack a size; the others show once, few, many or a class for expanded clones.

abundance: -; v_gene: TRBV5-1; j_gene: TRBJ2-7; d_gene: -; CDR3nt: TGCGCCAGCAGCGGGACAGCGAGCGGGCCCTACGAGCAGTACTTC; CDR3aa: CASSGTASGPYEQYF
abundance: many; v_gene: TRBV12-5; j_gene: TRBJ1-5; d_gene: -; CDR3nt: TGTGCTAGTGGTTTGGCTTATCAGCCCCAGCATTTT; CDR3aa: CASGLAYQPQHF
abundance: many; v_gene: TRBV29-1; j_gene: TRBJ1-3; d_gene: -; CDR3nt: TGCAGCGTTCTGAGACAGTCCCGCTCTGGAAACACCATATATTTT; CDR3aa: CSVLRQSRSGNTIYF
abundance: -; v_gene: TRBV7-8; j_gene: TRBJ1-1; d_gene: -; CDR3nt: TGTGCCAGCAGTCGAACAGGGCTGGCTGAAGCTTTCTTT; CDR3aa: CASSRTGLAEAFF
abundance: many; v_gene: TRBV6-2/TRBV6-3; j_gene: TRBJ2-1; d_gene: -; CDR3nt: TGTGCCAGCAGTTACTCGATGCATGAGCAGTTCTTC; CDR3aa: CASSYSMHEQFF
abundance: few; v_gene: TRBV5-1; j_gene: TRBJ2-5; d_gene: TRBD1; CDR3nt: TGCGCCAGCAGAATCGGGACAGCTAAAGAGACCCAGTACTTC; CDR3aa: CASRIGTAKETQYF
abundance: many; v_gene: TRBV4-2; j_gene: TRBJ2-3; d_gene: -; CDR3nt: TGTGCCAGCAGCCTCACGACAGGATACTCAGATACGCAGTATTTT; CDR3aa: CASSLTTGYSDTQYF
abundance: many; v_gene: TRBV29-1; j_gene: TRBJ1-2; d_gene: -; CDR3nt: TGCAGCGTTGTGGGCCTTCCTGGCTACACCTTC; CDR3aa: CSVVGLPGYTF
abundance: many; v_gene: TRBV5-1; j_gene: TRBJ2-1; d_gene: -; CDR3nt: TGCGCCAGCAGCTTGGAATCGGGACACAATGAGCAGTTCTTC; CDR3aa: CASSLESGHNEQFF
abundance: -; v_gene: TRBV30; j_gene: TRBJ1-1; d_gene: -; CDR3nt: TGTGCCTGGATAATCTCCCCGCGTCCGAACACTGAAGCTTTCTTT; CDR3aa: CAWIISPRPNTEAFF
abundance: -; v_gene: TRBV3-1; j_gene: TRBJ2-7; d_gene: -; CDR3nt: TGTGCCAGCAGCCAGGGGGGAGCACGGAATTTTTACGAGCAGTACTTC; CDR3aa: CASSQGGARNFYEQYF
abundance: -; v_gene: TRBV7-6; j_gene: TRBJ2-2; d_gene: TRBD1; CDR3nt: TGTGCCAGCAGCCCAGGGGGCGCTATCGCCGGGGAGCTGTTTTTT; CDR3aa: CASSPGGAIAGELFF
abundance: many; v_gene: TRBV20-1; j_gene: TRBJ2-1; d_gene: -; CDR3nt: TGCAGTGCTCCCCCATTAGGGAAAATCCGTCTAGAGCAGTTCTTC; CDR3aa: CSAPPLGKIRLEQFF
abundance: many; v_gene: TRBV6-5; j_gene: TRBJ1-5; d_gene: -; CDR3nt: TGTGCCAGCAGTTACTCACGGAATCAGCCCCAGCATTTT; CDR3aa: CASSYSRNQPQHF
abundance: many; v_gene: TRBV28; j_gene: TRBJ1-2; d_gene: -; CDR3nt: TGTGCCAGCAGTGTCACATCTTATGGCTACACCTTC; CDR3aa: CASSVTSYGYTF
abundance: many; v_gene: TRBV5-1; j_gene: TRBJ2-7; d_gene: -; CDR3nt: TGCGCCAGCAGCTTGGTATTGAGTAACGAGCAGTACTTC; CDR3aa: CASSLVLSNEQYF
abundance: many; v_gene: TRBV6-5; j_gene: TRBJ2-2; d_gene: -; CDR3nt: TGTGCCAGCAGTTACGGACAGTACACCGGGGAGCTGTTTTTT; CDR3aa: CASSYGQYTGELFF
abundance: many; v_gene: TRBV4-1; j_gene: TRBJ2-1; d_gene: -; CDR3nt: TGCGCCAGCAGCCGCCCTGAACTAGCCCGGGAGCAGTTCTTC; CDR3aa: CASSRPELAREQFF
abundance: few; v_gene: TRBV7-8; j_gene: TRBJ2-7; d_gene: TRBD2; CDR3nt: TGTGCCAGCAGCTACAGACCCGCCCGTTCGGTTAGCGGGAGGGCCATGGCCGAGCAGTACTTC; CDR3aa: CASSYRPARSVSGRAMAEQYF
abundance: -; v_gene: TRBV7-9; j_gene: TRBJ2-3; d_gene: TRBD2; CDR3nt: TGTGCCAGCAGCTCCGGGACTAGCTACGATACGCAGTATTTT; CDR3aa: CASSSGTSYDTQYF
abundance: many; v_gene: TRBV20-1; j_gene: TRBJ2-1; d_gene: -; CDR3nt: TGCAGTGCAAACCCTTCGGGTAACAATGAGCAGTTCTTC; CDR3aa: CSANPSGNNEQFF
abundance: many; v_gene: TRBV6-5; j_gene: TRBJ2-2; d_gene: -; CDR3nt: TGTGCCAGCAGTTACCCAGCCACCGGGGAGCTGTTTTTT; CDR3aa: CASSYPATGELFF
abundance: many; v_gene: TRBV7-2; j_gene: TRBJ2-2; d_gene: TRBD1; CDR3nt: TGTGCCAGCAGCCCTGACGGGACAGGGGTTGCCGGGGAGCTGTTTTTT; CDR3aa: CASSPDGTGVAGELFF
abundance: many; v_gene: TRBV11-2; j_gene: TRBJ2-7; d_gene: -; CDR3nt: TGTGCCAGCAGCCCGACGAGGCAGGGTCGGGGATACGAGCAGTACTTC; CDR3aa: CASSPTRQGRGYEQYF